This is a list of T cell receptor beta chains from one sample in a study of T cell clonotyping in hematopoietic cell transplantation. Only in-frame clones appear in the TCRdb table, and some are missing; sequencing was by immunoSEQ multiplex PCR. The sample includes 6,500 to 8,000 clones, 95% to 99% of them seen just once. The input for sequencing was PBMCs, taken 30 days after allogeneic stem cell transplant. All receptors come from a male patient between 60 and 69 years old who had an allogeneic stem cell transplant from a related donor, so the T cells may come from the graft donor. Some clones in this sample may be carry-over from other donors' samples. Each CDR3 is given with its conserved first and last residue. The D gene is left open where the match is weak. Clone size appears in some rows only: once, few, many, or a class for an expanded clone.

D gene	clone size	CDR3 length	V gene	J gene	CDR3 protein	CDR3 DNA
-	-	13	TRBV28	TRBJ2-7	CASRPGSSYEQYF	TGTGCCAGCAGGCCAGGGAGCTCCTACGAGCAGTACTTC
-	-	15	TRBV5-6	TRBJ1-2	CASSLADLGAYGYTF	TGTGCCAGCAGCTTGGCCGATCTGGGGGCCTATGGCTACACCTTC
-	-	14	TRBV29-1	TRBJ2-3	CSASKGAPTDTQYF	TGCAGCGCTTCCAAAGGGGCCCCCACAGATACGCAGTATTTT
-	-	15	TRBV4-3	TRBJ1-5	CASSQVGGSNQPQHF	TGCGCCAGCAGCCAAGTAGGGGGAAGCAATCAGCCCCAGCATTTT
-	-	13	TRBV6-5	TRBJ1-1	CASSYVGETEAFF	TGTGCCAGCAGTTACGTGGGGGAAACTGAAGCTTTCTTT
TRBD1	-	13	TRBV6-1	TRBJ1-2	CASSESGQYGYTF	TGTGCCAGCAGTGAATCGGGACAGTATGGCTACACCTTC
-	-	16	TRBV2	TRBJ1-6	CASSGMLSSYNSPLHF	TGTGCCAGCAGTGGCATGTTGAGCTCCTATAATTCACCCCTCCACTTT
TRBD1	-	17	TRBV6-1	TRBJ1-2	CASSEGAGGQGLYGYTF	TGTGCCAGCAGTGAAGGGGCCGGCGGACAGGGATTATATGGCTACACCTTC
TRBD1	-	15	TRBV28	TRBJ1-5	CASSPGGLSNQPQHF	TGTGCCAGCAGCCCAGGGGGCCTTAGCAATCAGCCCCAGCATTTT
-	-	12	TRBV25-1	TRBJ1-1	CASMDTNTEAFF	TGTGCCAGCATGGACACTAACACTGAAGCTTTCTTT
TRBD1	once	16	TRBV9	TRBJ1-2	CASSVDLGTGYNGYTF	TGTGCCAGCAGCGTAGACCTAGGGACAGGGTACAATGGCTACACCTTC
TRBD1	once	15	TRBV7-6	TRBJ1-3	CASSLGQGAGNTIYF	TGTGCCAGCAGCCTAGGACAGGGTGCTGGAAACACCATATATTTT
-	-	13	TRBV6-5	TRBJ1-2	CASSNSGGRGYTF	TGTGCCAGCAGTAACTCCGGGGGGCGGGGCTACACCTTC
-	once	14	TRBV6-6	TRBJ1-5	CATNPSEGGQPQHF	TGTGCCACTAATCCCTCGGAGGGTGGGCAGCCCCAGCATTTT
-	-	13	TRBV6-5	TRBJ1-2	CASSYSGVYGYTF	TGTGCCAGCAGTTACTCAGGAGTCTATGGCTACACCTTC
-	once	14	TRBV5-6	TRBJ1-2	CASSPDRLNYGYTF	TGTGCCAGCAGCCCGGACAGACTTAACTATGGCTACACCTTC
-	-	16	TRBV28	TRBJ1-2	CASSSHSGTDDYGYTF	TGTGCCAGCAGTTCACACTCCGGGACCGATGACTATGGCTACACCTTC
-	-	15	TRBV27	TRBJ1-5	CASSLGQGENQPQHF	TGTGCCAGCAGTTTAGGCCAGGGAGAGAATCAGCCCCAGCATTTT
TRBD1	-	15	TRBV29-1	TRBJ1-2	CSVETQHPGTDGYTF	TGCAGCGTTGAAACCCAACACCCCGGGACAGATGGCTACACCTTC
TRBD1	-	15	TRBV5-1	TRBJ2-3	CASSFTQGASDTQYF	TGCGCCAGCAGCTTTACACAGGGGGCATCAGATACGCAGTATTTT
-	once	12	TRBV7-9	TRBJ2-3	CASRYRSDTQYF	TGTGCCAGCAGATACAGGTCAGATACGCAGTATTTT
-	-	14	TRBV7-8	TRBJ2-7	CASSLGSAGYEQYF	TGTGCCAGCAGCTTAGGCAGTGCCGGTTACGAGCAGTACTTC
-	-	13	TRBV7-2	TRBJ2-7	CASSLSPSYEQYF	TGTGCCAGCAGCCTCTCTCCCTCCTACGAGCAGTACTTC
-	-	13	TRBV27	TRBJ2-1	CASSPSDRNEQFF	TGTGCCAGCAGTCCCTCCGACAGGAATGAGCAGTTCTTC
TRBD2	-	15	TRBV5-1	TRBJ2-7	CASSLGGSGTYEQYF	TGCGCCAGCAGCTTGGGTGGTAGCGGGACCTACGAGCAGTACTTC
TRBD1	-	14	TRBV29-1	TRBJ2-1	CSAYLTGGKGEQFF	TGCAGCGCCTACCTTACAGGGGGCAAGGGTGAGCAGTTCTTC
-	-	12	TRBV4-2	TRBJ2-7	CASSGSEYEQYF	TGTGCCAGCAGCGGAAGTGAGTACGAGCAGTACTTC
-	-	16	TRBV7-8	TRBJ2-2	CASSLDPGRNTGELFF	TGTGCCAGCAGCTTAGATCCGGGGAGAAACACCGGGGAGCTGTTTTTT
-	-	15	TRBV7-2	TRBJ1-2	CASSLGSEANYGYTF	TGTGCCAGCAGCTTAGGGTCAGAAGCTAACTATGGCTACACCTTC
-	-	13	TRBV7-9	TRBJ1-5	CASSLGGSQPQHF	TGTGCCAGCAGCTTAGGGGGCAGTCAGCCCCAGCATTTT
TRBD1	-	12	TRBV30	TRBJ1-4	CAWDDRVGKLFF	TGTGCCTGGGACGACAGGGTGGGAAAACTGTTTTTT
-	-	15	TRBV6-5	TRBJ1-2	CASSYRGGPTYGYTF	TGTGCCAGCAGTTACCGGGGGGGCCCGACCTATGGCTACACCTTC
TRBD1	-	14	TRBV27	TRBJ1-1	CASSSNRGSTEAFF	TGTGCCAGCAGTTCTAACAGGGGGAGCACTGAAGCTTTCTTT
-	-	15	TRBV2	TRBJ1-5	CASSDGAGPNQPQHF	TGTGCCAGCAGTGATGGAGCCGGCCCAAATCAGCCCCAGCATTTT
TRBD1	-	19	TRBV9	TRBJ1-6	CASSTWTGAGHIPNSPLHF	TGTGCCAGCAGCACATGGACAGGGGCCGGCCATATCCCCAATTCACCCCTCCACTTT
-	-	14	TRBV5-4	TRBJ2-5	CASSWTSTEETQYF	TGTGCCAGCAGCTGGACTTCGACAGAAGAGACCCAGTACTTC
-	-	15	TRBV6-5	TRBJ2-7	CASSYSKEDSYEQYF	TGTGCCAGCAGTTACTCGAAGGAGGACTCCTACGAGCAGTACTTC
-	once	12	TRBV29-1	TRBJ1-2	CSASQGNYGYTF	TGCAGCGCCTCCCAGGGGAACTATGGCTACACCTTC
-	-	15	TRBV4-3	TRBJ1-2	CASSQDRGAAYGYTF	TGCGCCAGCAGCCAAGACAGGGGCGCAGCGTATGGCTACACCTTC
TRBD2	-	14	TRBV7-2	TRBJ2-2	CATGGTRNTGELFF	TGTGCCACCGGGGGGACTAGGAACACCGGGGAGCTGTTTTTT
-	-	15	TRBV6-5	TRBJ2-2	CASSYSTGNTGELFF	TGTGCCAGCAGTTACTCTACAGGGAACACCGGGGAGCTGTTTTTT
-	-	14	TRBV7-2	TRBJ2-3	CASSLGPSTDTQYF	TGTGCCAGCAGCTTGGGGCCTAGCACAGATACGCAGTATTTT
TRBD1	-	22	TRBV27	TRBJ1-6	CASSFRFRPGDSAGSYNSPLHF	TGTGCCAGCAGTTTTCGGTTTCGTCCCGGGGACAGCGCTGGCTCCTATAATTCACCCCTCCACTTT
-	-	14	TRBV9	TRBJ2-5	CASSVVGGPETQYF	TGTGCCAGCAGCGTCGTGGGGGGCCCAGAGACCCAGTACTTC
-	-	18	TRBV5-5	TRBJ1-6	CASSLRVSASSYNSPLHF	TGTGCCAGCAGCTTGCGGGTTTCAGCGAGCTCCTATAATTCACCCCTCCACTTT
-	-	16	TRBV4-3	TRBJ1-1	CASSRRTNQGRPEAFF	TGCGCCAGCAGCCGAAGAACGAACCAGGGGAGACCTGAAGCTTTCTTT
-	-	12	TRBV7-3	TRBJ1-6	CASGQPNSPLHF	TGTGCCAGCGGACAGCCGAATTCACCCCTCCACTTT
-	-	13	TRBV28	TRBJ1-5	CASSPEVLKPQHF	TGTGCCAGCAGCCCCGAGGTTCTAAAACCCCAGCATTTT